This T cell receptor (beta chain) is from a study of response to subunit inactivated influenza vaccine (dated by TCRdb to about 2018). Turning to the overall study: The study used deep quantitative T cell receptor repertoire profiling to track responses to a trivalent subunit inactivated influenza vaccine.

The study at large found these results: It was suggested by the authors that each seasonal influenza vaccination may recruit only a limited number of new T cells.

Concerning this clonotype: This receptor's antigen is unknown. No much larger clonotype is one base removed from it; base qualities were not supplied.

The germline V gene encodes CDR1 SGHDN and CDR2 FVKESK. Relative to germline, V is missing 8 bases and J is missing 6 bases, with 15 bases of the junction outside any gene match. There are 17 amino acids in the CDR3, from cysteine to phenylalanine inclusive. Kept here is only the CDR3 DNA, which spans 51 bases and is read in frame from base 1. Receptor libraries were prepared by RT-PCR. The reads were generated on an Illumina HiSeq 2500. The public reads were quality trimmed at Q25 with fastp and then assembled into clones with MiXCR by TCRdb, keeping productive beta chains. Entries are consolidated by CDR3 protein sequence, retaining the most common genes and DNA. This sample comprises hundreds of thousands of distinct CDR3 sequences, over 25% of them detected only once. In total, the top ten clones hold under 2.5% of the sample.

This TCR came from a man aged 45-65 years who received an inactivated influenza vaccine. Donor details come from another sample of the same person, matched by shared clones. Recombination joined TRBV14 with TRBJ2-1; TRBD2 lines up with 11 middle nucleotides. The sample consisted of CD4+ T cells sorted from PBMCs, taken 5 days after vaccination. Here is the DNA: TGTGCCAGCGGACCCATGGGGCTAGCGGGAGGCCGCAATGAGCAGTTCTTC. This is translated as CASGPMGLAGGRNEQFF.